The next 12 T cell receptor beta chains were all read from a single sample in a study of CD8 T cells in ankylosing spondylitis (dated by TCRdb to the late 2010s). Preparation of the library involved 5' RACE. The reads were generated on an Illumina HiSeq 2500. TCRdb reprocessing: public reads trimmed at Q25 with fastp, clones called with MiXCR, in-frame beta chains kept. Every entry covers one CDR3 protein and lists the most common genes and DNA from its rows. The sample contains over 110,000 distinct CDR3 sequences, roughly 7.7% of them found a single time. The ten most abundant clones make up 7.3% of the sample. The sequencing input was synovial fluid, either unsorted or a sorted T cell fraction (not recorded which). All receptors come from a male donor with ankylosing spondylitis.

This clonotype has ten or more counts. V is TRBV2 and J is TRBJ2-1; 7 bases line up with TRBD2. V was pared by 7 bases and J by 4 bases, with 4 bases of the junction left unmatched. Looked up from germline, CDR1 is SNHLY and CDR2 is FYNNEI. CDR3 length: 13 residues. Here the CDR3 DNA reads TGTGCCAGCAAACGGGAGGAATACAATGAGCAGTTCTTC. Its translation: CASKREEYNEQFF.

This clonotype was recorded at least ten times. The rearrangement links TRBV20-1 to TRBJ1-5; maybe TRBD1 (5 bases). V dropped 5 bases and J dropped 9 bases, with 14 bases sitting between them. The germline V gene has CDR1 DFQATT and CDR2 SNEGSKA (reference sequence). The CDR3 is 12 residues long. The CDR3 DNA is TGCAGTGCTCCTTCCGTCGGGGGGCCCCAGCATTTT. Its protein product is CSAPSVGGPQHF.

In its sample, this clonotype was seen many times. The rearrangement links TRBV10-3 to TRBJ1-2; TRBD1 agrees at 9 bases. The CDR3 is 14 residues long. CDR1 is ENHRY, CDR2 SYGVKD, per germline. V gave up 4 bases and J gave up 1 base; unmatched junction bases: 1. The CDR3 is CAISGTGVNYGYTF. Here the CDR3 DNA reads TGTGCCATCAGTGGGACAGGGGTTAACTATGGCTACACCTTC.

This clonotype has at least ten counts. The chain uses TRBV20-1 and TRBJ2-3; either TRBD1 or TRBD2 may supply D (6 bases each). The germline CDR1 and CDR2 sequences are DFQATT and SNEGSKA (reference sequence). V lost 5 bases, J lost 0 bases, and 9 bases lay in between. The CDR3 totals 13 residues. CDR3 in DNA: TGCAGTGCTGGGGGGCCTAGCACAGATACGCAGTATTTT. Translation: CSAGGPSTDTQYF.

This clonotype was counted only a few times. The V gene is TRBV12-3 or TRBV12-4, the J gene TRBJ1-1; perhaps TRBD1 as D (6 bases). V gave up 6 bases and J gave up 1 base, with 18 bases separating them. The CDR3 extends over 16 amino acids. CDR3 loop: CASSPPGHQKNTEAFF. The DNA for the CDR3 is TGTGCCAGCAGCCCACCGGGACACCAAAAGAACACTGAAGCTTTCTTT.

The J gene is TRBJ2-7, the V gene TRBV6-2 or TRBV6-3; D is uncertain. The CDR3 spans 13 residues. Trimming removed 4 bases from V and 6 bases from J, with 13 bases in between. The V gene's germline CDR1 is MNHEY and CDR2 SVGEGT. The CDR3 sequence: CASSWSDNSEQYF. The CDR3 nucleotides read TGTGCCAGCAGTTGGTCCGATAACAGCGAGCAGTACTTC.

A word on this clonotype: A much more abundant neighbour one base away suggests this may be a read error. This rearrangement joins TRBV7-8 to TRBJ2-7; D is perhaps TRBD1 (6 bases). The CDR3 has 15 amino acids. Per germline, CDR1 SGHVS and CDR2 FQNEAQ. In DNA, the CDR3 is TGTGCCATCAGCACCCACAGGGTAACTTCCTACGAGCAGTACTTC. Its protein product is CAISTHRVTSYEQYF.

There are many counts of this clonotype. The chain uses TRBV6-5 and TRBJ1-2, with D possibly TRBD1 on 5 matching bases. Trimming took 4 bases from V and 7 from J, leaving 10 bases between them. Germline loops: CDR1 MNHEY, CDR2 SVGAGI. The CDR3 is 12 residues long. CDR3 sequence: CASSSGLGGYTF. DNA of the CDR3: TGTGCCAGCAGTTCGGGACTAGGTGGCTACACCTTC.

This clonotype was seen only a few times. This chain links TRBV6-1 with TRBJ2-7; possible D gene TRBD2, 6 bases. The CDR3 sequence is 14 residues long. Germline values: CDR1 MNHNS, CDR2 SASEGT. V gave up 10 bases and J gave up 1 base, with 17 bases separating them. DNA of the CDR3: TGTGCCACGAGGGAGGACACTGGATCCTACGAGCAGTACTTC. It is translated as CATREDTGSYEQYF.

This clonotype was counted ten times or more. The chain couples TRBV6-5 to TRBJ2-5, with D maybe TRBD1 (6 bases). Germline V gene lookup returns CDR1 MNHEY and CDR2 SVGAGI. V was shortened by 0 bases and J by 5 bases, with 13 bases between the two germline ends. The length of the CDR3 is 15 residues. The CDR3 is CASSYSIRGGETQYF. CDR3 bases: TGTGCCAGCAGTTACTCGATCAGGGGTGGGGAGACCCAGTACTTC.

This clonotype was picked up many times. The chain has TRBV12-3 or TRBV12-4 and TRBJ2-7; 9 bases align to TRBD1. This CDR3 has 14 residues. V trimming: 4 bases; J trimming: 4 bases; junction bases outside the gene matches: 5. CDR3 loop: CASSSGQGLYEQYF. CDR3 in DNA: TGTGCCAGCAGTTCGGGACAGGGTCTTTACGAGCAGTACTTC.

This clonotype was found many times. As DNA, the CDR3 is TGTGCCAGCAGCTTAGAGCAGGGCTACGAGCAGTACTTC. Translating it yields CASSLEQGYEQYF. The chain combines TRBV7-6 with TRBJ2-7, with D maybe TRBD1 (5 bases). Germline CDR1 and CDR2: SGHVS and FNYEAQ. V dropped 1 base and J dropped 3 bases, with 7 bases sitting between them. This CDR3 has 13 amino acids.